This T cell receptor (beta chain) emerged from a study of glioma-infiltrating T cells after dendritic cell vaccination. Study-wide findings and caveats: Higher pretreatment TIL content predicted longer progression-free time and survival.

The CDR3 runs 18 residues. Germline CDR1 and CDR2: SGDLS and YYNGEE. The V and J ends lost 3 bases and 1 base respectively, with 22 bases between them. Patients had residual fresh-frozen tumor tissue and more than two years of survival data. Generated by immunoSEQ multiplex PCR, the TCRdb table keeps only in-frame clones and is missing some. This table holds roughly 90,000 clones, approximately 84% found once. Points on this clone: Its antigen is as yet unknown.

This TCR was recovered from a human donor with glioblastoma. The chain uses TRBV9 and TRBJ1-2; tentatively, D is TRBD1 (6 bases). The sequencing here drew on blood, taken before dendritic cell vaccination. The CDR3 is CASSDSLGSGGYNYGYTF. The CDR3 nucleotides read TGTGCCAGCAGCGACTCTTTGGGGTCGGGGGGCTATAACTATGGCTACACCTTC.